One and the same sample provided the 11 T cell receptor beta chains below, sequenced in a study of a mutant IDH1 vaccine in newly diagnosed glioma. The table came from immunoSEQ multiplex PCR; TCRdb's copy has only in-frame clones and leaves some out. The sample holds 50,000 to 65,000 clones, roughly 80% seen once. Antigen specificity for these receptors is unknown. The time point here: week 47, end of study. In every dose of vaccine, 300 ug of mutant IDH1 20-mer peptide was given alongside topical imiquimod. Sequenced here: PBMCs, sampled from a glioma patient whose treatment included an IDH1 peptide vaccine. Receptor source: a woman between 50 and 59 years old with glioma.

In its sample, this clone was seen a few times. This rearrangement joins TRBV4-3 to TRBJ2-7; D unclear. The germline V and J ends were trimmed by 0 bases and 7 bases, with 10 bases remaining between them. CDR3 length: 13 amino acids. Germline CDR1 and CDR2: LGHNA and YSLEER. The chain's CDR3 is CASSQEALGEQYF. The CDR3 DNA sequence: TGCGCCAGCAGCCAAGAAGCCTTGGGGGAGCAGTACTTC.

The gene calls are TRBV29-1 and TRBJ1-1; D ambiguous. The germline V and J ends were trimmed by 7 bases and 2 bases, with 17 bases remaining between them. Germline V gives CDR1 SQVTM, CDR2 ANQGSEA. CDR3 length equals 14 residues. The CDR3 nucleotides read TGCAGCGCTGCGGGTACCAGAATAAACACTGAAGCTTTCTTT. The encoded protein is CSAAGTRINTEAFF.

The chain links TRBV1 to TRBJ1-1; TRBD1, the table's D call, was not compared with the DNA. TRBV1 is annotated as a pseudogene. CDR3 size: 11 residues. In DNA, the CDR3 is TGCACCAGCAGCCTATATACGGCAGGCCTCTTT. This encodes CTSSLYTAGLF.

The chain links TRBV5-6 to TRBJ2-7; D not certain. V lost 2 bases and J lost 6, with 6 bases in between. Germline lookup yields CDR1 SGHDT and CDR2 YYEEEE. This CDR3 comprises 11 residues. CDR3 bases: TGTGCCAGCAGCTTTTCAACCGAGCAGTACTTC. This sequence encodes CASSFSTEQYF.

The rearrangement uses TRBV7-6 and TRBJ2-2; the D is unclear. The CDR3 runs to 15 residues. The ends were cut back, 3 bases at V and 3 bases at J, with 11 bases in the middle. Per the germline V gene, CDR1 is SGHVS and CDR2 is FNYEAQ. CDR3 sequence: CASSLAAEYTGELFF. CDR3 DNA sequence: TGTGCCAGCAGCTTGGCCGCTGAGTACACCGGGGAGCTGTTTTTT.

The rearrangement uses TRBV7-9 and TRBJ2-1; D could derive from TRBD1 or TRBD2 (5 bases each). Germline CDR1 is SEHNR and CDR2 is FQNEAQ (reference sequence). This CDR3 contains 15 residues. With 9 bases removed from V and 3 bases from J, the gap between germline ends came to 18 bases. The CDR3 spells CASTWVGDGYNEQFF. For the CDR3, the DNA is TGTGCCAGTACCTGGGTGGGGGATGGCTACAATGAGCAGTTCTTC.

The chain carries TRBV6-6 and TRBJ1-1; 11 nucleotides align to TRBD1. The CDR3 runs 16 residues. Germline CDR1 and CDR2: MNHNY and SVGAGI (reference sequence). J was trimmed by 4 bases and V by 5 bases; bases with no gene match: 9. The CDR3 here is CASSRPGQGVGTEAFF. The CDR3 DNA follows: TGTGCCAGCAGTCGACCGGGACAGGGGGTGGGCACTGAAGCTTTCTTT.

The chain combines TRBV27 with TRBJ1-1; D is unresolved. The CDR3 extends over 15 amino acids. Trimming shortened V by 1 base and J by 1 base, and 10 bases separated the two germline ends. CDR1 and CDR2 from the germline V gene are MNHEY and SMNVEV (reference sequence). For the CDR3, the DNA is TGTGCCAGCAGTTTATGGCCCCAAACGAACACTGAAGCTTTCTTT. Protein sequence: CASSLWPQTNTEAFF.

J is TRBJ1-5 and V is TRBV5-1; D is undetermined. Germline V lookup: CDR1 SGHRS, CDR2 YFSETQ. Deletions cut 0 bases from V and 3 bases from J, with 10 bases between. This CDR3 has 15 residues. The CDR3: CASSLGGQPNQPQHF. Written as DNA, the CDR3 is TGCGCCAGCAGCTTGGGAGGGCAGCCCAATCAGCCCCAGCATTTT.

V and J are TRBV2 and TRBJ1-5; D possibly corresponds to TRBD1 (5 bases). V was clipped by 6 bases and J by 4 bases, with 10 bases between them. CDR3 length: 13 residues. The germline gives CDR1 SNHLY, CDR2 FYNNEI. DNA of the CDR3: TGTGCCAGCAGGGGACCCCTAAATCAGCCCCAGCATTTT. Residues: CASRGPLNQPQHF. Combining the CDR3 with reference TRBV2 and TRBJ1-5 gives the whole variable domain EPEVTQTPSHQVTQMGQEVILRCVPISNHLYFYWYRQILGQKVEFLVSFYNNEISEKSEIFDDQFSVERPDGSNFTLKIRSTKLEDSAMYFCASRGPLNQPQHFGDGTRLSIL.

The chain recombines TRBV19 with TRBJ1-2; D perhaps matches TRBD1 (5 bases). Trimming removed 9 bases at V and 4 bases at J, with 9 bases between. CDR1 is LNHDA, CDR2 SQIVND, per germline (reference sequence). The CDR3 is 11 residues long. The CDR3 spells CASSDSYGYTF. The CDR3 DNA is TGTGCCAGCTCCGACAGCTATGGCTACACCTTC.